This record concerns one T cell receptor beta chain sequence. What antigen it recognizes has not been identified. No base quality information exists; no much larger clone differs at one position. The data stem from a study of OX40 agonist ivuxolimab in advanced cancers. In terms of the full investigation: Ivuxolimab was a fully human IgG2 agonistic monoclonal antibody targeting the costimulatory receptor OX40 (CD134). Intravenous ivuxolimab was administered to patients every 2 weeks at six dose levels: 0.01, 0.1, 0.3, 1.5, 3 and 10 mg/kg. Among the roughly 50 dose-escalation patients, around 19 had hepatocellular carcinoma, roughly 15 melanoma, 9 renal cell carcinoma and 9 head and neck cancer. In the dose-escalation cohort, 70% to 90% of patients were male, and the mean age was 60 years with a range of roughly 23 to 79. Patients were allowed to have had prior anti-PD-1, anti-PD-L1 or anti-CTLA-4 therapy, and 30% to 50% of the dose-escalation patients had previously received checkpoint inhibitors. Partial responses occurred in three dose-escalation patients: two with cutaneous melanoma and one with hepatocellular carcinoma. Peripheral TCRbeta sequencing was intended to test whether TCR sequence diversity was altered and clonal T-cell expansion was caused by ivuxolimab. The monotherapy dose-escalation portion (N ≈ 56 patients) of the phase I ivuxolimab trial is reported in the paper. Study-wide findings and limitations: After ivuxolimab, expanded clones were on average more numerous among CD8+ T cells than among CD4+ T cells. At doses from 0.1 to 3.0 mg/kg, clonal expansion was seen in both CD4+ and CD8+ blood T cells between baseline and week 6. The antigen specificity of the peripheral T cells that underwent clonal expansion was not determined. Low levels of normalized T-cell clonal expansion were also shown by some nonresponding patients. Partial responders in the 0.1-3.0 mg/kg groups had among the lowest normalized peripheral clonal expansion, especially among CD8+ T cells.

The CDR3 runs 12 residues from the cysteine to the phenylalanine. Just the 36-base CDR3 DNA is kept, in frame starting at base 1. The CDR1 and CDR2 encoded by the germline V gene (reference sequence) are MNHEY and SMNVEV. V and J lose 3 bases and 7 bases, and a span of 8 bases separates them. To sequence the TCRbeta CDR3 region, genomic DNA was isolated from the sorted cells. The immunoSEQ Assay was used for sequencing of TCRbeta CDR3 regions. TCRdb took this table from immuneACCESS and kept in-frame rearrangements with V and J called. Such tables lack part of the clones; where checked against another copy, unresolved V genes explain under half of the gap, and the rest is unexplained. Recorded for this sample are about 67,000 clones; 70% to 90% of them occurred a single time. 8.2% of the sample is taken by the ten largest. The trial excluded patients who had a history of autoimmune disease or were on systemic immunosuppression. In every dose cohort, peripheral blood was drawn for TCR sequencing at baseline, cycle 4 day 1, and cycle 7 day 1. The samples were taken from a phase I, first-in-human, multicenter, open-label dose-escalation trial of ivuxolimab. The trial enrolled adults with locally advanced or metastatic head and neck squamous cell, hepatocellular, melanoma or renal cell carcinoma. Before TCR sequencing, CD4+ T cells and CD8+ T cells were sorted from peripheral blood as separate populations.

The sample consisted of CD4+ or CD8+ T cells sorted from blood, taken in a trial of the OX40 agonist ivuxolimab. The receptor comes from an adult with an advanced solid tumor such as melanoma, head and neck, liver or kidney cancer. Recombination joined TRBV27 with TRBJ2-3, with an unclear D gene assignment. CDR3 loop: CASSFNDYTQYF. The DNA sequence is TGTGCCAGCAGTTTTAATGACTATACGCAGTATTTT.